This T cell receptor beta chain was documented in a study of a mutant IDH1 vaccine in newly diagnosed glioma. Study at large: Patients were given eight vaccinations, scheduled in weeks 1, 3, 5, 7, 11, 15, 19 and 23. Earlier therapy was either radiotherapy, temozolomide, or both, and most got both. The start of vaccination came 4-6 weeks after radiotherapy alone, or with temozolomide cycles.

Comment on this clone: The antigen remains unidentified.

TCRdb keeps only in-frame clones here, not all; method: immunoSEQ multiplex PCR. Among 100,000 to 150,000 clones, around 80% were seen once, and the ten largest hold about 5.5%. The CDR3 is made up of 15 amino acids. Trimming removed 7 bases from V and 4 bases from J; junction bases left unmatched: 10. Germline-derived CDR1 and CDR2 are MNHNY and SVGAGI (reference sequence). This sample's time point: week 11, during vaccination. In the vaccine, a single dose held 300 ug of the mutant IDH1 20-mer peptide, along with topical imiquimod. New WHO grade 3 or 4 IDH1-mutant, ATRX-lost astrocytomas were present in all donors.

Material: PBMCs, obtained from a glioma patient whose treatment included an IDH1 peptide vaccine. The chain carries TRBV6-6 and TRBJ1-5; 7 bases map to TRBD1. This receptor was taken from a man in his forties with glioma. The DNA for the CDR3 is TGTGCCAGCACCCCCGGGGACAGTCAGAATCAGCCCCAGCATTTT. Residues: CASTPGDSQNQPQHF.